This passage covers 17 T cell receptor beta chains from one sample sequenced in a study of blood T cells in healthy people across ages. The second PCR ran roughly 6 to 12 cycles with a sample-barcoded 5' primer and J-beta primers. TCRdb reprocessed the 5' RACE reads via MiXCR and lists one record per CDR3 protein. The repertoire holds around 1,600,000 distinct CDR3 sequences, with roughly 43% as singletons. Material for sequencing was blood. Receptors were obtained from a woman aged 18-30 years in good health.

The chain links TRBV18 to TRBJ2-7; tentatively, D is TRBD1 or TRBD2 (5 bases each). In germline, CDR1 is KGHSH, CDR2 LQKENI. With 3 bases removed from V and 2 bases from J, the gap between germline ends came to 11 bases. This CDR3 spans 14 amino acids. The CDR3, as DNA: TGTGCCAGCTCACCCGGGACCCAGGCCTACGAGCAGTACTTC. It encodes CASSPGTQAYEQYF.

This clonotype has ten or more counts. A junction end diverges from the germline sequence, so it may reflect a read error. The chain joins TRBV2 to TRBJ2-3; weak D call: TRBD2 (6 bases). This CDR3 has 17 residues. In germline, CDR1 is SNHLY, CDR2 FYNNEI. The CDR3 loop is CASSQGPGLRGTHTQYF. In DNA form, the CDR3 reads TGTGCCAGCAGTCAAGGACCGGGACTGCGGGGCACACATACGCAGTATTTT.

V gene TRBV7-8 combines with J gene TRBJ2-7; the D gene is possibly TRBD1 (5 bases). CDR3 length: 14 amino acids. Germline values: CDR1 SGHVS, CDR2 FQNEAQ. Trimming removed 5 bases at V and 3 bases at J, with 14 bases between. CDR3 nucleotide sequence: TGTGCCAGCAGCGACGGTAGGGGTTACTACGAGCAGTACTTC. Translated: CASSDGRGYYEQYF.

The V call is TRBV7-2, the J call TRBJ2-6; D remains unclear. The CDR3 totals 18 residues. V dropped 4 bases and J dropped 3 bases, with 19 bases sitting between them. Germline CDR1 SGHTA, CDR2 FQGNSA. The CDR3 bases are TGTGCCAGCAGCTCCAAGACTCGACCCTCTGATGGGGCCAACGTCCTGACTTTC. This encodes CASSSKTRPSDGANVLTF.

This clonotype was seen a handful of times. The DNA of the CDR3 is TGTGCCACCGGGGACAGCACAGATACGCAGTATTTT. Its protein is CATGDSTDTQYF. This chain uses TRBV27 with TRBJ2-3; the D gene could be TRBD1 or TRBD2 (5 bases each). The V and J ends lost 10 bases and 0 bases respectively, with 8 bases between them. Germline CDR1 MNHEY, CDR2 SMNVEV (reference sequence). This CDR3 is 12 amino acids long.

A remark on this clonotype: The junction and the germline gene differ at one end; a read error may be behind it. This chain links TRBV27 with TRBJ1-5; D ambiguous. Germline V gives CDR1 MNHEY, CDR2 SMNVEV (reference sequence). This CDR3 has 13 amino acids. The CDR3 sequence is CASSVSLGQPQHF. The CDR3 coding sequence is TGTGCCAGCAGTGTATCGTTAGGTCAGCCCCAGCATTTT.

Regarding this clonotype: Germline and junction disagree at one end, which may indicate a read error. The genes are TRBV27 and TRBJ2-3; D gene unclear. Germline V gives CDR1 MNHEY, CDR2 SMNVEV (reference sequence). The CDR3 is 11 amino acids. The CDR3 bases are TGTGACAGCAGTCAGGCAGATACGCAGTATTTT. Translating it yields CDSSQADTQYF.

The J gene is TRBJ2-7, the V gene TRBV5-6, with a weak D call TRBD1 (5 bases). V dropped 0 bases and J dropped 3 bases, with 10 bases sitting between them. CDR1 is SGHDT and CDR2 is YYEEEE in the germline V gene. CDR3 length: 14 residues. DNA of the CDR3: TGTGCCAGCAGCTTGGGAGACAGACACTACGAGCAGTACTTC. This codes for CASSLGDRHYEQYF.

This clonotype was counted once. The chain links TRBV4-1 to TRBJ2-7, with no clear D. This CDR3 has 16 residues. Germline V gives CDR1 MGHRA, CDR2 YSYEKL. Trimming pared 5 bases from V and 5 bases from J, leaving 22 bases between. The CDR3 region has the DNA TGCGCCAGCAGCTTCACCCAGGCGTCATTATCCCACGAGCAGTACTTC. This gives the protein CASSFTQASLSHEQYF.

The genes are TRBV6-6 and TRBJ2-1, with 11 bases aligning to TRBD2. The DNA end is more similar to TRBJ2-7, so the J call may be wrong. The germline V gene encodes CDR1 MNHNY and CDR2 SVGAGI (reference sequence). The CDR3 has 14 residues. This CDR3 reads CASKPGLADYEQYF. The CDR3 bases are TGTGCCAGCAAACCGGGACTAGCGGACTACGAGCAGTACTTC.

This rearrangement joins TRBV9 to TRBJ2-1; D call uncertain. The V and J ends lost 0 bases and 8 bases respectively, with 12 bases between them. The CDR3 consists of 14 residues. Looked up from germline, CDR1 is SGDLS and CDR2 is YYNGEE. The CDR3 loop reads CASSVDARSDEQFF. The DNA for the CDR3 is TGTGCCAGCAGCGTAGACGCCAGGTCTGATGAGCAGTTCTTC.

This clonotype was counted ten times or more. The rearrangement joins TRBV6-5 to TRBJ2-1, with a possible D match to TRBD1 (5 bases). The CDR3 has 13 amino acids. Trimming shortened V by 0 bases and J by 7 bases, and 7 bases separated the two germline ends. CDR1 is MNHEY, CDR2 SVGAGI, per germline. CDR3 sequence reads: CASSYSGANEQFF. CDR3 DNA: TGTGCCAGCAGTTACTCTGGGGCTAATGAGCAGTTCTTC.

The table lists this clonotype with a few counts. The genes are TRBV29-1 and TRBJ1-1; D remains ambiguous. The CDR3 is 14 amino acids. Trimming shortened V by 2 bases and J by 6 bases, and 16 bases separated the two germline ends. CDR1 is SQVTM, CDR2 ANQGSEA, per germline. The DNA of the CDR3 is TGCAGCGTTGAAAATAGGGCATCAATCCCTGAAGCTTTCTTT. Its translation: CSVENRASIPEAFF.

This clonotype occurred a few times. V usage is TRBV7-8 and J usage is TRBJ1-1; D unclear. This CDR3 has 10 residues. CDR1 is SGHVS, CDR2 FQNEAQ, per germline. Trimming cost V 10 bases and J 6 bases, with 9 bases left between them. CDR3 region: CAIRTAEAFF. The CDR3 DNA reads TGTGCCATTCGGACTGCTGAAGCTTTCTTT.

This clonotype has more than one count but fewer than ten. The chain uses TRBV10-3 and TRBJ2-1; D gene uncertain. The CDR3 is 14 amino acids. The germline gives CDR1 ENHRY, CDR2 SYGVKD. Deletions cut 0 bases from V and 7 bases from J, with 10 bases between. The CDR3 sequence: CAISESMLGNEQFF. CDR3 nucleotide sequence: TGTGCCATCAGTGAGTCGATGTTAGGGAATGAGCAGTTCTTC.

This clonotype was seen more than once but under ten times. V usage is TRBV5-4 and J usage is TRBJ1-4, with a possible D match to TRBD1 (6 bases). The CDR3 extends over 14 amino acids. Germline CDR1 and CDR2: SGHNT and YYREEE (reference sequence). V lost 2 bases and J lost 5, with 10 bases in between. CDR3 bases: TGTGCCAGCAGCTTTGACAGGCCAAATGAAAAACTGTTTTTT. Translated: CASSFDRPNEKLFF.

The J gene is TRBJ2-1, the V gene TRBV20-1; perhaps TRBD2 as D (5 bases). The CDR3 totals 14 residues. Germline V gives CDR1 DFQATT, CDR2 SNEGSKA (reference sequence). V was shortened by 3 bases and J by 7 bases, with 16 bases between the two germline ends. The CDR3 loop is CSASGADWGNEQFF. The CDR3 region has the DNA TGCAGTGCTAGCGGAGCGGACTGGGGAAATGAGCAGTTCTTC.